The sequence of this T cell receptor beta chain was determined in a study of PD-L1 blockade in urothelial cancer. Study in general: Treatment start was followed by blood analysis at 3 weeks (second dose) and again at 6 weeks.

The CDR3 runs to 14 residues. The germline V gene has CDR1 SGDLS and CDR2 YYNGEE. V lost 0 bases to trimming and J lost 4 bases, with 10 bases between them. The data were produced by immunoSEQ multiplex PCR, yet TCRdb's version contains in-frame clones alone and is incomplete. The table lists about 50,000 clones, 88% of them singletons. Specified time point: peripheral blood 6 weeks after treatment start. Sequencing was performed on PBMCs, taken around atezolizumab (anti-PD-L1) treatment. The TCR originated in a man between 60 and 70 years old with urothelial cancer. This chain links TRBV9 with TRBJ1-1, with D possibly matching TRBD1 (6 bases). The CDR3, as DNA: TGTGCCAGCAGCGTAGCTTTGGGGGCCACTGAAGCTTTCTTT. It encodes CASSVALGATEAFF. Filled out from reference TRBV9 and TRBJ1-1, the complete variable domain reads DSGVTQTPKHLITATGQRVTLRCSPRSGDLSVYWYQQSLDQGLQFLIQYYNGEERAKGNILERFSAQQFPDLHSELNLSSLELGDSALYFCASSVALGATEAFFGQGTRLTVV.